This T cell receptor beta chain was retrieved from a study of shared clonotypes between healthy human individuals. Notes on the study in general: Naive CD4 clonotypes were shared across several donors at roughly 4.6%.

Using immunoSEQ multiplex PCR, the repertoire was profiled, and TCRdb retains in-frame clones only, with some absent. Of under 2.5 million clones listed, about 90% are singletons. The CDR3 covers 14 residues. V lost 5 bases, J lost 7 bases, and 8 bases stayed unmatched. Germline V gene lookup returns CDR1 SGHDT and CDR2 YYEEEE. Worth noting for this clone: Its antigen is unknown.

Sequencing was done on a sample of naive CD4+ T cells from PBMCs. Specified subset: CD45RA+ positively selected. The TCR originated in a young man in good health. Some clones in this sample may be carry-over from other donors' samples. The V call is TRBV5-6, the J call TRBJ1-5; 8 positions agree with TRBD1. This CDR3 is CASSTGQAGQPQHF. CDR3 nucleotides: TGTGCCAGCAGTACGGGACAGGCGGGACAGCCCCAGCATTTT.